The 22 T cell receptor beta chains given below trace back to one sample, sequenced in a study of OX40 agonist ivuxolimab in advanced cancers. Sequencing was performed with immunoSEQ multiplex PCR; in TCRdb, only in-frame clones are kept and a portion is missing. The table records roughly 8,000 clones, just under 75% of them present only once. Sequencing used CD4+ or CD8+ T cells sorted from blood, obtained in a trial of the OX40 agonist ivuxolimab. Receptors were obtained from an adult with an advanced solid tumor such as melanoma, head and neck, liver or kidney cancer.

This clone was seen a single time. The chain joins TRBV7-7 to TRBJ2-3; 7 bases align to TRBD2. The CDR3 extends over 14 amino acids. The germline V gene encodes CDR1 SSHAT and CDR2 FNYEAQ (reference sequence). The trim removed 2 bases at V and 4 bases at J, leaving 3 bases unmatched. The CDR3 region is CASSLYGGSDTQYF. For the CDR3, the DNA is TGTGCCAGCAGCTTATACGGGGGGTCAGATACGCAGTATTTT.

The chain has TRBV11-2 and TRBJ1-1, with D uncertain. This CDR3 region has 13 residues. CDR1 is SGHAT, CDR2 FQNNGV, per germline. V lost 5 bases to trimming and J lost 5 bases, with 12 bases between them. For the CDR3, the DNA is TGTGCCAGCAGCATCCGGGAAGCGACTGAAGCTTTCTTT. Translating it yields CASSIREATEAFF.

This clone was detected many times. DNA for the CDR3: TGTGCCACTTCGGACTGGGAAGATACGCAGTATTTT. Its translation is CATSDWEDTQYF. V and J are TRBV5-8 and TRBJ2-3; possible D gene TRBD2, 5 bases. This CDR3 comprises 12 residues. Germline V lookup: CDR1 SGHTS, CDR2 YDEGEE. Between the trimmed V and J ends, which lost 9 bases and 5 bases, there was a span of 13 bases.

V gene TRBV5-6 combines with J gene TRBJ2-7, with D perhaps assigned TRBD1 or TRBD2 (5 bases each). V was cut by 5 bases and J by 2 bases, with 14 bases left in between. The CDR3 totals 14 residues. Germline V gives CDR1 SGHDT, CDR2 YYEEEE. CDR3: CASSPGTGAYEQYF. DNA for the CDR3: TGTGCCAGCAGTCCGGGGACGGGCGCCTACGAGCAGTACTTC.

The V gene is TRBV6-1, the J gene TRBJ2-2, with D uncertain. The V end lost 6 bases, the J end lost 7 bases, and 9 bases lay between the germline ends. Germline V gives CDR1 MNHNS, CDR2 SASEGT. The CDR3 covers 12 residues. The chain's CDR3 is CASRSINGELFF. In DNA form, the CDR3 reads TGTGCCAGCAGGTCGATAAACGGGGAGCTGTTTTTT.

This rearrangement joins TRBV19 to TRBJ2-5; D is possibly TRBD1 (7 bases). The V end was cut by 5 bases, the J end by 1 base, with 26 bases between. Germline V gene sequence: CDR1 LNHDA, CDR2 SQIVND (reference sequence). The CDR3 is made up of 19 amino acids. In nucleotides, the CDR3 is TGTGCCAGTAGTGAGCTAGGGCCAGGGGGAGGACCCTTCCAAGAGACCCAGTACTTC. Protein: CASSELGPGGGPFQETQYF.

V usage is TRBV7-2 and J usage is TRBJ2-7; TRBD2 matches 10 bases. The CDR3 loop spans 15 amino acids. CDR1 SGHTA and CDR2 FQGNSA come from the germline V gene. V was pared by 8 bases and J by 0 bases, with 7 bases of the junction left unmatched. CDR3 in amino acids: CASSSGGRHSYEQYF. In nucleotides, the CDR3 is TGTGCCAGCTCTAGCGGGGGACGCCACTCCTACGAGCAGTACTTC.

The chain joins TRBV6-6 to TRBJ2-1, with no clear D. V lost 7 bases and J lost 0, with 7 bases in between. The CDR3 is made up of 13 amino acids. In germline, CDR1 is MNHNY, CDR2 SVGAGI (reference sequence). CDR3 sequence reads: CASTDRSYNEQFF. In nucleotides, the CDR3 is TGTGCCAGCACGGACCGCTCCTACAATGAGCAGTTCTTC.

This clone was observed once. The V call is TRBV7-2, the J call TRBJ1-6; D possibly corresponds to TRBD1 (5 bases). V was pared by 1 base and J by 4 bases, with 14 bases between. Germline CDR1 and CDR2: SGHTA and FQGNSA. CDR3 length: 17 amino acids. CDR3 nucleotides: TGTGCCAGCAGCTTAGAGGTGGGGCAGGAGTATAATTCACCCCTCCACTTT. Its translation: CASSLEVGQEYNSPLHF.

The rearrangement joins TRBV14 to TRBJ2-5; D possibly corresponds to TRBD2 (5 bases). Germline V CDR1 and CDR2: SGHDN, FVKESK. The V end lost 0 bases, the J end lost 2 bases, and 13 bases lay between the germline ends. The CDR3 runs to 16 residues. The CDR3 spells CASSQDVGRAQETQYF. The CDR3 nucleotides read TGTGCCAGCAGCCAAGACGTTGGGCGGGCACAAGAGACCCAGTACTTC.

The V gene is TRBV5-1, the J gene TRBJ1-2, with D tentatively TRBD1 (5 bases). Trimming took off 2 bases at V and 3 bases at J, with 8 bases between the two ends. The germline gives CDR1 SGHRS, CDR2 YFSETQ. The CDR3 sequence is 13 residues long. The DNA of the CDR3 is TGCGCCAGCAGCTTTGGAGGGGACTATGGCTACACCTTC. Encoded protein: CASSFGGDYGYTF.

The CDR3 loop reads CASSLGFRWGHGTNEKLFF. In nucleotides, the CDR3 is TGTGCCAGCAGCTTAGGGTTTCGCTGGGGGCACGGAACTAATGAAAAACTGTTTTTT. This chain joins TRBV7-9 and TRBJ1-4; D is possibly TRBD1 (6 bases). Germline V gene data show CDR1 as SEHNR and CDR2 as FQNEAQ (reference sequence). Trimming cost V 1 base and J 1 base, with 19 bases left between them. The CDR3 totals 19 residues. Using reference TRBV7-9 and TRBJ1-4 for the parts outside the CDR3, the full variable domain is DTGVSQNPRHKITKRGQNVTFRCDPISEHNRLYWYRQTLGQGPEFLTYFQNEAQLEKSRLLSDRFSAERPKGSFSTLEIQRTEQGDSAMYLCASSLGFRWGHGTNEKLFFGSGTQLSVL.

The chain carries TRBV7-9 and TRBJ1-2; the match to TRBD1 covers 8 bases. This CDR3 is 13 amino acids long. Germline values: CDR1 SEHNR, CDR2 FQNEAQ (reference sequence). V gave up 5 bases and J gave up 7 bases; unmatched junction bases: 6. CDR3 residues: CASSLDRGAGYTF. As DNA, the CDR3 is TGTGCCAGCAGCCTCGACAGGGGAGCTGGCTACACCTTC. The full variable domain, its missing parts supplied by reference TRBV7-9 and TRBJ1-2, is DTGVSQNPRHKITKRGQNVTFRCDPISEHNRLYWYRQTLGQGPEFLTYFQNEAQLEKSRLLSDRFSAERPKGSFSTLEIQRTEQGDSAMYLCASSLDRGAGYTFGSGTRLTVV.

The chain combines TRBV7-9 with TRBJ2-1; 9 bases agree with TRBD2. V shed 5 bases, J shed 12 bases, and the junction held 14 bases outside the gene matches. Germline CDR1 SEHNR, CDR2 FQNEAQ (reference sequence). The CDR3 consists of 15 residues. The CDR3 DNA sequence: TGTGCCAGCAGCCCCCTAGCGGGGATCTTACTCGGGCAGTTCTTC. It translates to CASSPLAGILLGQFF.

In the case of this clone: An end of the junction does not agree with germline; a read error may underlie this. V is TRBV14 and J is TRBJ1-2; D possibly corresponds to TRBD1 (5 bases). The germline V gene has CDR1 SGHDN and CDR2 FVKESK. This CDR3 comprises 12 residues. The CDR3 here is CASSQIAQEPFF. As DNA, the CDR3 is TGTGCCAGCAGCCAAATAGCACAGGAGCCTTTCTTC. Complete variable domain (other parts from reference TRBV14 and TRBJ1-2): EAGVTQFPSHSVIEKGQTVTLRCDPISGHDNLYWYRRVMGKEIKFLLHFVKESKQDESGMPNNRFLAERTGGTYSTLKVQPAELEDSGVYFCASSQIAQEPFFGSGTRLTVV.

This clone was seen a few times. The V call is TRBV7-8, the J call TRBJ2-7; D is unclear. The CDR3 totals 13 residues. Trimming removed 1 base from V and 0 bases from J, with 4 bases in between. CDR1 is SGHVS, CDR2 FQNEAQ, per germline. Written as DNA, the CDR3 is TGTGCCAGCAGCTTAGATCCCTCCTACGAGCAGTACTTC. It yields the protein CASSLDPSYEQYF.

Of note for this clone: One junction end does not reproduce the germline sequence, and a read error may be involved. The CDR3 DNA sequence: TGTGCCAGCAGCGCGGATTGGCTAGCGGGGGCCCAAGCGACCCAGTACTTC. This encodes CASSADWLAGAQATQYF. The chain uses TRBV9 and TRBJ2-5; 10 positions match TRBD2. This CDR3 has 17 residues. Germline V gene data show CDR1 as SGDLS and CDR2 as YYNGEE. The full variable domain, with the rest looked up from reference TRBV9 and TRBJ2-5, is DSGVTQTPKHLITATGQRVTLRCSPRSGDLSVYWYQQSLDQGLQFLIQYYNGEERAKGNILERFSAQQFPDLHSELNLSSLELGDSALYFCASSADWLAGAQATQYFGPGTRLLVL.

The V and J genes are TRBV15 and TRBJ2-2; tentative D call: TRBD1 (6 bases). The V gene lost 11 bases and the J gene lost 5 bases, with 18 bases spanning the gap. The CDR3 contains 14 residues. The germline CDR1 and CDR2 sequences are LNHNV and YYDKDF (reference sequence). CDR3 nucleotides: TGTGCCGCAGGGGCACCAACGCGTACCGGGGAGCTGTTTTTT. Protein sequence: CAAGAPTRTGELFF.

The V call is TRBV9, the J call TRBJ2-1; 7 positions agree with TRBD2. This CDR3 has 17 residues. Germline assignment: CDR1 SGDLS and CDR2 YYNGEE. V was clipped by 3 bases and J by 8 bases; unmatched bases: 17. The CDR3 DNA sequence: TGTGCCAGCAGCGGAGACCCTCGACAACGGGAGGACCATGAGCAGTTCTTC. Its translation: CASSGDPRQREDHEQFF.

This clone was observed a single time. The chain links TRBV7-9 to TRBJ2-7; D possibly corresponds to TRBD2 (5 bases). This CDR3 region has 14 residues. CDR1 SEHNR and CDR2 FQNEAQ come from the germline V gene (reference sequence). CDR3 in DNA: TGTGGATACGAGGGCTCCGGCCCCCTCTACGAGCAGTACTTC. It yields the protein CGYEGSGPLYEQYF.

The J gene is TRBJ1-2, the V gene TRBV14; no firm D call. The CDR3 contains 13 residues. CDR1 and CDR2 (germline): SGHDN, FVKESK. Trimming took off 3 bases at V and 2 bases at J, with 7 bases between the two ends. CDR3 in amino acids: CASSQSPNYGYTF. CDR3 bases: TGTGCCAGCAGCCAGTCTCCAAACTATGGCTACACCTTC.

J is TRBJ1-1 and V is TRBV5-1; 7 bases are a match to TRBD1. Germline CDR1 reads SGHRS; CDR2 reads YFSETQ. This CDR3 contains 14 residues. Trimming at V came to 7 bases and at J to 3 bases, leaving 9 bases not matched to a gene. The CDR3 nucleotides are TGCGCCAGCGGTGGAGGGGGCTCCCACACTGAAGCTTTCTTT. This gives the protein CASGGGGSHTEAFF.